This T cell receptor beta chain originates from a study of control samples from healthy donors and cancer patients. With 11 bases removed from V and 5 bases from J, the gap between germline ends came to 10 bases. The CDR3 runs 12 residues. Germline CDR1 and CDR2: MDHEN and SYDVKM. A few counts support this clone. Assay used: immunoSEQ multiplex PCR; TCRdb lists only in-frame clones, some missing. The data contain 99,000 or so clones, roughly 82% of them singletons. Sequencing was done on a sample of blood. This receptor was taken from a man between 60 and 75 years old in good health. The gene calls are TRBV28 and TRBJ1-6; possible D gene TRBD1, 6 bases. The CDR3 DNA sequence: TGTGCCGCGGGGGCCCATAATTCACCCCTCCACTTT. It translates to CAAGAHNSPLHF. The full variable domain, in which reference TRBV28 and TRBJ1-6 provide the parts outside the CDR3, is DVKVTQSSRYLVKRTGEKVFLECVQDMDHENMFWYRQDPGLGLRLIYFSYDVKMKEKGDIPEGYSVSREKKERFSLILESASTNQTSMYLCAAGAHNSPLHFGNGTRLTVT.